This TCR beta chain comes out of a study of vaccination and CD4 T cells after COVID-19. Study overall: Post-vaccine sampling followed dose two by a median about 69 days (range 14 to 241).

In this sample, this clonotype turned up once. The target antigen is unknown. An Oncomine TCR Beta short-read assay was used to sequence the DNA from cultured CD4+ T cells. The source of extracted genomic DNA was cultured CD4+ T cells. TCRdb ran MiXCR on the PCR reads and lists one entry per CDR3 protein. The data contain 20,000 to 30,000 distinct CDR3 sequences, roughly 45% of them seen just once; the ten biggest clones take up 7.2%. There are 15 residues in the CDR3. CDR1 is SEHNR, CDR2 FQNEAQ, per germline (reference sequence). Trimming took 5 bases from V and 1 from J, leaving 14 bases between them. Treatment denoted: roughly 10-day PBMC culture with coronavirus spike peptide pools or control peptides (ViraFEST assay). Each well received two million PBMCs, cultured with approximately 10 IU/ml IL-2 and 9 to 10 ug/ml peptide pools.

The genes are TRBV7-9 and TRBJ1-1; D not resolved. The sequenced sample was CD4+ T cells from blood, cultured in vitro. The origin of this receptor is a human donor who had recovered from COVID-19. DNA for the CDR3: TGTGCCAGCAGCCCCGGGTCTTCCAAGAACACTGAAGCTTTCTTT. It translates to CASSPGSSKNTEAFF.